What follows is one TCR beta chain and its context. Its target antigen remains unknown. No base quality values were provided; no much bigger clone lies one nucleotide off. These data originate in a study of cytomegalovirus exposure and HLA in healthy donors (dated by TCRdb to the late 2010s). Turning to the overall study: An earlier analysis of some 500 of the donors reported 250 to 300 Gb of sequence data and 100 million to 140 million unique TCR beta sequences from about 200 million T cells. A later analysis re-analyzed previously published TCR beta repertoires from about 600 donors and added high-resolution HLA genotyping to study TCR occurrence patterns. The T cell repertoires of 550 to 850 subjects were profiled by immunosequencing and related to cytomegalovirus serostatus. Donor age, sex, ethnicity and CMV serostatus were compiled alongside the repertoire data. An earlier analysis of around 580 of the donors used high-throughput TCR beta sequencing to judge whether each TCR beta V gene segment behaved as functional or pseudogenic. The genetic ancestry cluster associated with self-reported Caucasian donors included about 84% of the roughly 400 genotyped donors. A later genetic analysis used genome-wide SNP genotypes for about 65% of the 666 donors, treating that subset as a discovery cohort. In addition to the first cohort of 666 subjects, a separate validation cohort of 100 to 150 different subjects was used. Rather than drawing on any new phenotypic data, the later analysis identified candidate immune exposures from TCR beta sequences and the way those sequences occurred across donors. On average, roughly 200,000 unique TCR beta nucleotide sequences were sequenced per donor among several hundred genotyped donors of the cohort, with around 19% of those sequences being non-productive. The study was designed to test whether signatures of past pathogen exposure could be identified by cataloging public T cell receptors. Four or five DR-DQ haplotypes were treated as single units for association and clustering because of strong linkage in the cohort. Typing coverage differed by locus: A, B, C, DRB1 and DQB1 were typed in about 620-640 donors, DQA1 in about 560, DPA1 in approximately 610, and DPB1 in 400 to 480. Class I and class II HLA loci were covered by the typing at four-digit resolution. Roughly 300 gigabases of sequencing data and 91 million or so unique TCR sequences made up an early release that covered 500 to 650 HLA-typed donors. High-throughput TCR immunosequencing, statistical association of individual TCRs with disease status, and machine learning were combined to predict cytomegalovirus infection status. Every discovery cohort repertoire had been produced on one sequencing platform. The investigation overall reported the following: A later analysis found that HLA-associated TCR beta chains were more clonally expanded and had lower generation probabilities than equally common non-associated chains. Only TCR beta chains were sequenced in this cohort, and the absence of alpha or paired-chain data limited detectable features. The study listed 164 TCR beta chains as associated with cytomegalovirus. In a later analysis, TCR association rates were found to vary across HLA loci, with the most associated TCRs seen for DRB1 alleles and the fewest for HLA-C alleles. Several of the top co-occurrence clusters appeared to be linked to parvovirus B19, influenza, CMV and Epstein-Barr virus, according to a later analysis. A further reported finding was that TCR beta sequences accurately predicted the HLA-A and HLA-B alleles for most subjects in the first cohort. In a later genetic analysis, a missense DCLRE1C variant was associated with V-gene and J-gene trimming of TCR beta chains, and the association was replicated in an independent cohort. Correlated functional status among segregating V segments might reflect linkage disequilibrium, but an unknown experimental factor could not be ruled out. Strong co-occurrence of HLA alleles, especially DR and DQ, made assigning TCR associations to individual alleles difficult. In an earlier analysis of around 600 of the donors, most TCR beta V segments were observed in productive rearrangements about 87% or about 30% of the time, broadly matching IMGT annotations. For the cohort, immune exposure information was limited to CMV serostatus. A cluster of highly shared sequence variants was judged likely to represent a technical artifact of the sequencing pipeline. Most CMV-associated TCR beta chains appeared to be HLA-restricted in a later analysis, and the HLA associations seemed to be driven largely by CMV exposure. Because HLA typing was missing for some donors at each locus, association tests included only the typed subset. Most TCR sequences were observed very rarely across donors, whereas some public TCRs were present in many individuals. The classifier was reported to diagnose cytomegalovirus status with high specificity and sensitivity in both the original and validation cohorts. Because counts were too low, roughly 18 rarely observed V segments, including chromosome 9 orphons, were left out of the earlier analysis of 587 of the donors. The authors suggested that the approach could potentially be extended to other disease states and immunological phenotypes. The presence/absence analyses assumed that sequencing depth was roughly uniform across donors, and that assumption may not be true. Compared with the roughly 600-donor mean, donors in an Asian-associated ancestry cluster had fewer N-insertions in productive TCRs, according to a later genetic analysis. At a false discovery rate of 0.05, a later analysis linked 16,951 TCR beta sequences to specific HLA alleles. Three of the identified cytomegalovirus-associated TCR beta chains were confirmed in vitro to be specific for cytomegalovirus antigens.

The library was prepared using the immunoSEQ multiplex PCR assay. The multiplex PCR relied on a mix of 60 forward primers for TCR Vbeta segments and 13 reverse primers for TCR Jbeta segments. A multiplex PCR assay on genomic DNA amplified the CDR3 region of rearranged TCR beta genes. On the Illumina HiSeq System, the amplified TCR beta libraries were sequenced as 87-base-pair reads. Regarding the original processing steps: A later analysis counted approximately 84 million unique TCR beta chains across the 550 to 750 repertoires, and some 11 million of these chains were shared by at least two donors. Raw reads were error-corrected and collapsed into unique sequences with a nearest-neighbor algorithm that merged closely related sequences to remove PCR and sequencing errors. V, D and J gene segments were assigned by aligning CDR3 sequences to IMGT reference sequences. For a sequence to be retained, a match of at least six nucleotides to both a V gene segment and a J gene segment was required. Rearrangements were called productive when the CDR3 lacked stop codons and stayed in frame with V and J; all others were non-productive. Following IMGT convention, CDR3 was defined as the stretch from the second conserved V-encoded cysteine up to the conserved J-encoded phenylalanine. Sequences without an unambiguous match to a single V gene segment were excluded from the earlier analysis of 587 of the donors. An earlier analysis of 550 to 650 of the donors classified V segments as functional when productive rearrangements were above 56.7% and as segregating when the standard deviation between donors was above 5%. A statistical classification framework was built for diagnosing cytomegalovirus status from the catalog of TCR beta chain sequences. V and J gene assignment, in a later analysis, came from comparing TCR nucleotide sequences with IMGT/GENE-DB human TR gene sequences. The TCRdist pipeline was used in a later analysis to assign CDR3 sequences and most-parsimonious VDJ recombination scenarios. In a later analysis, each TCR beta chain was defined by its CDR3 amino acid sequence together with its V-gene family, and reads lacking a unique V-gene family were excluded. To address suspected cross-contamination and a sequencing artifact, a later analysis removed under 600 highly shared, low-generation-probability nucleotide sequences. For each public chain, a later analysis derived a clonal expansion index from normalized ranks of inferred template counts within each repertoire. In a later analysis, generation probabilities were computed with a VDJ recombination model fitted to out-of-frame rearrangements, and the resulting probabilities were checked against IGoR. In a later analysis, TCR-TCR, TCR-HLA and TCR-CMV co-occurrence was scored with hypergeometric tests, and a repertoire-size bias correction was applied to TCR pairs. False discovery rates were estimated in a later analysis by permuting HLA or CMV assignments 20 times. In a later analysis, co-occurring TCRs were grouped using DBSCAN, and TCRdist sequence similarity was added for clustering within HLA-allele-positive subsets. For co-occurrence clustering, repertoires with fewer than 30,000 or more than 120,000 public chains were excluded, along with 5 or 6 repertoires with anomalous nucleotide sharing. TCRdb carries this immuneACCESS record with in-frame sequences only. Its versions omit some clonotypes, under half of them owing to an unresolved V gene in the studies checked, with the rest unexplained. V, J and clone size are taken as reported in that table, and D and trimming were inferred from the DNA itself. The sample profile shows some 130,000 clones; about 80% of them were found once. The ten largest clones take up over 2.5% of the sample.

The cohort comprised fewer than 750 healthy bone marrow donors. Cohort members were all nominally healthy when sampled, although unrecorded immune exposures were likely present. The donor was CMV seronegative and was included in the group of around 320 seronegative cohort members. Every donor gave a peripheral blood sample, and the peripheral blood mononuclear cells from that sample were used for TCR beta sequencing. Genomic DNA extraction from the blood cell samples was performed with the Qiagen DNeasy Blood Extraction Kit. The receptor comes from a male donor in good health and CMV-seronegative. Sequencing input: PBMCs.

The DNA sequence is TGTGCCTGTGATAAGGGTAGCTTAGGGACTGGTGAGCAGTTCTTC. Translated, it reads CACDKGSLGTGEQFF. The rearranged segments are TRBV30 and TRBJ2-1, with TRBD2 as a weak D call on 6 bases. V is shortened by 6 bases, J by 9 bases, and the region joining them spans 24 bases. Based on the germline V gene (reference sequence), the CDR1 and CDR2 sequences are GTSNPN and SVGIG. From cysteine to phenylalanine, the CDR3 is 15 amino acids long. The read is trimmed to its CDR3 DNA, 45 bases read in frame from base 1.